These 25 T cell receptor beta chains share one sample of origin, sequenced in a study of human T cells and chemical hapten exposure. Time point indicated: patch test 3, about 24 weeks after DPC sensitization. Treatment denoted: therapeutic diphenylcyclopropenone sensitization with weekly scalp DPC. One entry per CDR3 protein, called by TCRdb with MiXCR from the RACE reads. In the table there are about 64,000 distinct CDR3 sequences, approximately 9.9% of which are singletons. Sample: whole blood, taken in connection with sensitization to the hapten diphenylcyclopropenone (DPC). These receptors were taken from a young woman with alopecia areata. Some clones in this sample may be carry-over from other donors' samples.

This chain uses TRBV7-8 with TRBJ1-2; tentatively, D is TRBD1 (5 bases). The V and J ends lost 0 bases and 2 bases respectively, with 13 bases between them. Germline V gene lookup returns CDR1 SGHVS and CDR2 FQNEAQ. This CDR3 contains 16 residues. CDR3 loop: CASSLAFGHLNYGYTF. CDR3 nucleotides: TGTGCCAGCAGCTTAGCCTTTGGACACCTAAACTATGGCTACACCTTC.

The V and J genes are TRBV4-2 and TRBJ2-3; 7 bases match TRBD2. The ends lost 1 base at V and 4 bases at J; junction bases unmatched: 11. CDR3 length: 17 amino acids. The germline V gene has CDR1 LGHNA and CDR2 YNFKEQ. The CDR3 region is CASSQGVGGGTPDTQYF. The DNA of the CDR3 is TGTGCCAGCAGCCAAGGAGTTGGCGGGGGAACGCCAGATACGCAGTATTTT.

This clonotype has ten or more counts. The chain joins TRBV6-5 to TRBJ1-6; D is perhaps TRBD1 (5 bases). V lost 4 bases and J lost 7, with 11 bases in between. CDR3 length: 14 amino acids. From germline, CDR1 is MNHEY and CDR2 SVGAGI. The CDR3 here is CASSSGTSNSPLHF. The CDR3 DNA sequence: TGTGCCAGCAGTTCCGGGACCAGCAATTCACCCCTCCACTTT.

This clonotype has only a few counts. The chain combines TRBV28 with TRBJ2-1, with a possible D match to TRBD1 (6 bases). The CDR3 runs 14 residues. Germline V gene lookup returns CDR1 MDHEN and CDR2 SYDVKM. V lost 6 bases and J 6 bases, leaving 15 bases between the germline ends. In DNA, the CDR3 is TGTGCCAGCAGGTCTGGGCAGGGGTCCAATGAGCAGTTCTTC. It yields the protein CASRSGQGSNEQFF.

This clonotype has just a few counts. This chain uses TRBV5-6 with TRBJ1-4; a weak D match, TRBD1 (5 bases). Per the germline V gene, CDR1 is SGHDT and CDR2 is YYEEEE. The CDR3 consists of 13 residues. With 4 bases removed from V and 7 bases from J, the gap between germline ends came to 11 bases. In DNA, the CDR3 is TGTGCCAGCAGCCGGCCAGGGCCTGAAAAACTGTTTTTT. Translating gives CASSRPGPEKLFF. Full variable domain (missing parts from reference TRBV5-6 and TRBJ1-4): DAGVTQSPTHLIKTRGQQVTLRCSPKSGHDTVSWYQQALGQGPQFIFQYYEEEERQRGNFPDRFSGHQFPNYSSELNVNALLLGDSALYLCASSRPGPEKLFFGSGTQLSVL.

In this sample, this clonotype turned up many times. The J gene is TRBJ2-1, the V gene TRBV20-1, with no clear D. Germline V gene lookup returns CDR1 DFQATT and CDR2 SNEGSKA (reference sequence). The V end was cut by 2 bases, the J end by 9 bases, with 11 bases between. The CDR3 runs 12 residues. The CDR3 spells CSARPQIFEQFF. DNA of the CDR3: TGCAGTGCTAGACCCCAAATCTTTGAGCAGTTCTTC.

This clonotype showed up just once. V gene TRBV28 combines with J gene TRBJ1-5; D possibly corresponds to TRBD1 (6 bases). Trimming removed 9 bases at V and 6 bases at J, with 18 bases between. CDR3 length equals 14 residues. Per the germline V gene, CDR1 is MDHEN and CDR2 is SYDVKM. CDR3 in DNA: TGTGCCAGTAGGAGGGGGAGCGGTATTCAGCCCCAGCATTTT. This encodes CASRRGSGIQPQHF.

This clonotype was seen ten or more times. The chain combines TRBV5-6 with TRBJ1-1; D possibly corresponds to TRBD1 (5 bases). Per the germline V gene, CDR1 is SGHDT and CDR2 is YYEEEE. V was trimmed by 3 bases and J by 0 bases, leaving 9 bases between them. The CDR3 covers 14 residues. The CDR3 DNA is TGTGCCAGCAGCTGGGACCGGATGAACACTGAAGCTTTCTTT. It codes for CASSWDRMNTEAFF.

This clonotype was counted ten times or more. The chain employs TRBV18 and TRBJ2-1, with 9 bases fitting TRBD1. The CDR3 extends over 14 amino acids. The ends lost 5 bases at V and 7 bases at J; junction bases unmatched: 6. Per the germline V gene, CDR1 is KGHSH and CDR2 is LQKENI. This CDR3 reads CASSTGTGSNEQFF. The CDR3 nucleotides read TGTGCCAGCTCAACCGGGACAGGGTCAAATGAGCAGTTCTTC.

The genes are TRBV20-1 and TRBJ2-3; D assignment may be TRBD1 or TRBD2 (5 bases each). Trimming shortened V by 3 bases and J by 5 bases, and 18 bases separated the two germline ends. Germline V gene lookup returns CDR1 DFQATT and CDR2 SNEGSKA (reference sequence). CDR3 length: 15 amino acids. CDR3 bases: TGCAGTGCTAGCACCGGGACCCTGACTGGAGATACGCAGTATTTT. Its protein product is CSASTGTLTGDTQYF.

This clonotype was found many times. J is TRBJ1-5 and V is TRBV6-1; unclear D gene. There are 16 residues in the CDR3. Deletions cut 7 bases from V and 3 bases from J, with 19 bases between. CDR1 is MNHNS, CDR2 SASEGT, per germline. The CDR3 loop is CASTTLTGRTNQPQHF. The CDR3 DNA reads TGTGCCAGCACTACACTAACTGGACGGACCAATCAGCCCCAGCATTTT.

A few counts support this clonotype. The rearrangement joins TRBV5-5 to TRBJ1-1; D unresolved. Trimming cost V 5 bases and J 4 bases, with 9 bases left between them. Germline CDR1 and CDR2: SGHKS and YYEKEE (reference sequence). This CDR3 has 12 amino acids. CDR3 nucleotides: TGTGCCAGCAGTAACCTGTTCACTGAAGCTTTCTTT. Translated: CASSNLFTEAFF.

The CDR3: CSVGQYNEKLFF. The CDR3 nucleotides are TGCAGCGTTGGGCAGTATAATGAAAAACTGTTTTTT. V usage is TRBV29-1 and J usage is TRBJ1-4; D unclear. Trimming cost V 4 bases and J 4 bases, with 7 bases left between them. This CDR3 is 12 amino acids long. The germline CDR1 and CDR2 sequences are SQVTM and ANQGSEA.

This clonotype was recorded at least ten times. The chain uses TRBV7-2 and TRBJ2-6, with a possible D match to TRBD2 (6 bases). This CDR3 has 17 amino acids. The V and J ends lost 6 bases and 0 bases respectively, with 15 bases between them. Germline loops: CDR1 SGHTA, CDR2 FQGNSA. The CDR3 bases are TGTGCCAGCAGTCAGCCGGGACTTAACTCTGGGGCCAACGTCCTGACTTTC. Amino acids: CASSQPGLNSGANVLTF.

This clonotype occurred a few times. V and J are TRBV29-1 and TRBJ2-5; tentative D call: TRBD2 (5 bases). CDR1 SQVTM and CDR2 ANQGSEA come from the germline V gene. V lost 6 bases and J 5 bases, leaving 16 bases between the germline ends. The CDR3 is made up of 13 amino acids. CDR3 protein: CSVSSVMGETQYF. In nucleotides, the CDR3 is TGCAGCGTGAGTAGCGTAATGGGTGAGACCCAGTACTTC. The entire variable domain, with the rest obtained from reference TRBV29-1 and TRBJ2-5, is as follows: SAVISQKPSRDICQRGTSLTIQCQVDSQVTMMFWYRQQPGQSLTLIATANQGSEATYESGFVIDKFPISRPNLTFSTLTVSNMSPEDSSIYLCSVSSVMGETQYFGPGTRLLVL.

This clonotype was picked up a small number of times. The chain recombines TRBV15 with TRBJ2-5; D gene ambiguous. V lost 0 bases to trimming and J lost 5 bases, with 10 bases between them. Germline V gene data show CDR1 as LNHNV and CDR2 as YYDKDF (reference sequence). CDR3 length equals 14 residues. DNA of the CDR3: TGTGCCACCAGCAGAGAGGGCCTCGGGGAGACCCAGTACTTC. The encoded protein is CATSREGLGETQYF.

This clonotype was counted a few times. This rearrangement joins TRBV3-1 to TRBJ2-1; 9 positions agree with TRBD1. The CDR3 is made up of 15 amino acids. CDR1 and CDR2 from the germline V gene are LGHDT and YNNKEL (reference sequence). V was clipped by 8 bases and J by 4 bases; unmatched bases: 9. In DNA form, the CDR3 reads TGTGCCAGCGGGCGGTGGGGACAGGGTTACAATGAGCAGTTCTTC. Protein sequence: CASGRWGQGYNEQFF.

This clonotype was picked up a small number of times. The V call is TRBV11-3, the J call TRBJ2-2; the match to TRBD1 covers 7 bases. Unmatched junction bases numbered 4, after V lost 5 bases and J lost 1 base. CDR1 SGHNT and CDR2 YENEEA come from the germline V gene. CDR3 length: 15 amino acids. CDR3 sequence reads: CASSMRQGNTGELFF. In DNA form, the CDR3 reads TGTGCCAGCAGCATGAGACAGGGGAACACCGGGGAGCTGTTTTTT.

The gene calls are TRBV3-1 and TRBJ1-1, with D possibly being TRBD1 (5 bases). This CDR3 spans 16 amino acids. CDR1 is LGHDT and CDR2 is YNNKEL in the germline V gene (reference sequence). V shed 1 base and J shed 4 bases, with 16 bases lying between them. The CDR3 DNA reads TGTGCCAGCAGCCAAGTCGGGTGGGGCGCAACCACTGAAGCTTTCTTT. It encodes CASSQVGWGATTEAFF.

This clonotype appeared many times. The V gene is TRBV20-1, the J gene TRBJ2-2; 8 bases are shared with TRBD1. CDR3 length: 14 amino acids. Germline CDR1 DFQATT, CDR2 SNEGSKA (reference sequence). V gave up 5 bases and J gave up 8 bases; unmatched junction bases: 10. CDR3 sequence reads: CSARKAGGIGELFF. The CDR3 DNA reads TGCAGTGCTCGAAAGGCAGGGGGCATTGGGGAGCTGTTTTTT.

In regard to this clonotype: A read error is possible here, since a much larger clone lies one base away. The chain joins TRBV30 to TRBJ2-7, with a possible D match to TRBD1 (5 bases). This CDR3 has 14 residues. Germline assignment: CDR1 GTSNPN and CDR2 SVGIG (reference sequence). Trimming took off 1 base at V and 0 bases at J, with 10 bases between the two ends. CDR3 in DNA: TGTGCCTGGAGTGGGGGCGACACCTCCTACGAGCAGTACTTC. Amino acids: CAWSGGDTSYEQYF. The full variable domain, in which reference TRBV30 and TRBJ2-7 provide the parts outside the CDR3, is SQTIHQWPATLVQPVGSPLSLECTVEGTSNPNLYWYRQAAGRGLQLLFYSVGIGQISSEVPQNLSASRPQDRQFILSSKKLLLSDSGFYLCAWSGGDTSYEQYFGPGTRLTVT.

This clonotype appeared many times. The V gene is TRBV20-1, the J gene TRBJ1-5; D may be TRBD1 (6 bases). The germline gives CDR1 DFQATT, CDR2 SNEGSKA (reference sequence). The ends were cut back, 6 bases at V and 1 base at J, with 13 bases in the middle. The CDR3 has 14 amino acids. The CDR3 spells CSANGGRSNQPQHF. In nucleotides, the CDR3 is TGCAGTGCAAACGGGGGGCGAAGCAATCAGCCCCAGCATTTT.

This clonotype was picked up a small number of times. The genes are TRBV20-1 and TRBJ1-4; TRBD1 aligns across 9 bases. CDR3 length: 15 amino acids. The V gene's germline CDR1 is DFQATT and CDR2 SNEGSKA (reference sequence). The J segment lost 7 bases and the V segment lost 6 bases, leaving 12 bases of the junction unmatched. This chain's CDR3 is CSATDRGGIGEKLFF. The CDR3 DNA reads as TGCAGTGCAACGGACAGGGGTGGAATAGGTGAAAAACTGTTTTTT.

The chain has TRBV15 and TRBJ2-1; D unclear. Germline assignment: CDR1 LNHNV and CDR2 YYDKDF (reference sequence). The V gene lost 0 bases and the J gene lost 2 bases, with 5 bases spanning the gap. CDR3 length equals 14 residues. CDR3 residues: CATSRDPTYNEQFF. DNA for the CDR3: TGTGCCACCAGCAGAGATCCTACCTACAATGAGCAGTTCTTC. The variable domain in full, with the rest retrieved from reference TRBV15 and TRBJ2-1, is DAMVIQNPRYQVTQFGKPVTLSCSQTLNHNVMYWYQQKSSQAPKLLFHYYDKDFNNEADTPDNFQSRRPNTSFCFLDIRSPGLGDTAMYLCATSRDPTYNEQFFGPGTRLTVL.

The table lists this clonotype with many counts. The gene calls are TRBV3-1 and TRBJ2-1; TRBD2 matches 7 bases. Germline lookup yields CDR1 LGHDT and CDR2 YNNKEL (reference sequence). With V trimmed by 1 base and J by 3 bases, 3 bases remained unmatched. The CDR3 is 15 amino acids. The CDR3 nucleotides read TGTGCCAGCAGCCAAGGGCGGGGGATCTACAATGAGCAGTTCTTC. It yields the protein CASSQGRGIYNEQFF.